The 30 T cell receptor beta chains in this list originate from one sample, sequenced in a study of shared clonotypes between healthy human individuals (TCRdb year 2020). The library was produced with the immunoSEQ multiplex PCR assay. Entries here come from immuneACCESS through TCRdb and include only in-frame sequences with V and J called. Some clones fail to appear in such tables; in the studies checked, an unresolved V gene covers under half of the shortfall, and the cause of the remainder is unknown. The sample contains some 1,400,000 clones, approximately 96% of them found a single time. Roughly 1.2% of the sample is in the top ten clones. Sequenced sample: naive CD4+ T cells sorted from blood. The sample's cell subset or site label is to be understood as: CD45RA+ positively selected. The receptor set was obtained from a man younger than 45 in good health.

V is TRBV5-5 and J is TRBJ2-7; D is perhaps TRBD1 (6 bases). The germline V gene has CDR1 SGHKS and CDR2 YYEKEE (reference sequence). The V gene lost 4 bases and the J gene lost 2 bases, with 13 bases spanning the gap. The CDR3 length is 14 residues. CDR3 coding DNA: TGTGCCAGCAGCCCCCAGGGGCCGGCCTACGAGCAGTACTTC. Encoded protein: CASSPQGPAYEQYF.

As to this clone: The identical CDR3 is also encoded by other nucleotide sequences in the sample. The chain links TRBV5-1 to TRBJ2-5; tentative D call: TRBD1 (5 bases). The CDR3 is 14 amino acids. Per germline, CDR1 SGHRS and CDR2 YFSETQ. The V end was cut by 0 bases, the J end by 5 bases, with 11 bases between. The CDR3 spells CASSLGGAEETQYF. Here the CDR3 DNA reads TGCGCCAGCAGCTTGGGGGGCGCCGAGGAGACCCAGTACTTC.

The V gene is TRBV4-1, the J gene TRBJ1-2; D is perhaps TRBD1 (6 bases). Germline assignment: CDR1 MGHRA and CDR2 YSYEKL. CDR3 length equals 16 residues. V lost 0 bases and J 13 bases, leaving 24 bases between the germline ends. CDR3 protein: CASSQETNRPTGWFTF. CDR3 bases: TGCGCCAGCAGCCAAGAGACTAATCGTCCGACAGGTTGGTTCACCTTC.

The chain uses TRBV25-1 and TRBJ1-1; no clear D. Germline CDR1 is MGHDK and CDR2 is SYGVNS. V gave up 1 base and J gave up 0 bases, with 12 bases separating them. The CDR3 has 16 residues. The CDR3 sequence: CASSESSGLLNTEAFF. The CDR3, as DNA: TGTGCCAGCAGTGAATCGTCCGGTTTGCTGAACACTGAAGCTTTCTTT.

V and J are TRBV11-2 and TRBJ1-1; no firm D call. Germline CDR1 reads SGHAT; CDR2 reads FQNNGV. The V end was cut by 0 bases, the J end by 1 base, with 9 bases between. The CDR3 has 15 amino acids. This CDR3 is CASSLERARNTEAFF. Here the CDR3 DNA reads TGTGCCAGCAGCTTAGAGAGGGCACGGAACACTGAAGCTTTCTTT.

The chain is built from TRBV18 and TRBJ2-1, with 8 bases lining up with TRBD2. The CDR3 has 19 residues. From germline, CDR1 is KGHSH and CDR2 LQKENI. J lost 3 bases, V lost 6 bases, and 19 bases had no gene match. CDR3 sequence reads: CASSYRGSTSARDYNEQFF. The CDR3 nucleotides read TGTGCCAGCTCTTACCGGGGCTCGACTAGCGCGCGAGACTACAATGAGCAGTTCTTC.

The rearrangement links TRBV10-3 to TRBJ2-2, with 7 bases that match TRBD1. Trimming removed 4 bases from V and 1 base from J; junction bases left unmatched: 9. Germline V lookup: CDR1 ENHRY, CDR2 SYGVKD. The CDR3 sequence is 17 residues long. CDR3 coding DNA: TGTGCCATCAGTGGAGGGGGACAGTTGAGGAACACCGGGGAGCTGTTTTTT. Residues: CAISGGGQLRNTGELFF.

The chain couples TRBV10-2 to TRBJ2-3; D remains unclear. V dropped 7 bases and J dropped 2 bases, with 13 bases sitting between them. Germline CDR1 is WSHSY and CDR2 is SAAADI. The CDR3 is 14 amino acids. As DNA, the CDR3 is TGCGCCAGCAAGGGAACGGTCACCACAGATACGCAGTATTTT. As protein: CASKGTVTTDTQYF.

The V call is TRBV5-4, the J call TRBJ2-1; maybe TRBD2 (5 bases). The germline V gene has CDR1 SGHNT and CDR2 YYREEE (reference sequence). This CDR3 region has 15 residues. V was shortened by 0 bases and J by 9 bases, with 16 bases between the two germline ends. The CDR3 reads CASSLGGSAGGEQFF. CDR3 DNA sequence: TGTGCCAGCAGCTTGGGCGGGTCGGCTGGAGGTGAGCAGTTCTTC.

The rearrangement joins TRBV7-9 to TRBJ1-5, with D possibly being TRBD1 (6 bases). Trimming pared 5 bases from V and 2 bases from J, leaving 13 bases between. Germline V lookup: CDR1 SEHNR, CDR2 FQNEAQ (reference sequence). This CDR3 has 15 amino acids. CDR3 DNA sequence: TGTGCCAGCAGCAAACAGGGTTCCCGCAATCAGCCCCAGCATTTT. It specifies CASSKQGSRNQPQHF.

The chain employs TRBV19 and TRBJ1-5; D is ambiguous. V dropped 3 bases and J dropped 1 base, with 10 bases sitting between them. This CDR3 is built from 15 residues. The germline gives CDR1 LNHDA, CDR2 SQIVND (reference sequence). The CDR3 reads CASSIFPGSNQPQHF. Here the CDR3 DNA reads TGTGCCAGTAGTATTTTCCCCGGGAGCAATCAGCCCCAGCATTTT. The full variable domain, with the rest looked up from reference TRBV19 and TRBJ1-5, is DGGITQSPKYLFRKEGQNVTLSCEQNLNHDAMYWYRQDPGQGLRLIYYSQIVNDFQKGDIAEGYSVSREKKESFPLTVTSAQKNPTAFYLCASSIFPGSNQPQHFGDGTRLSIL.

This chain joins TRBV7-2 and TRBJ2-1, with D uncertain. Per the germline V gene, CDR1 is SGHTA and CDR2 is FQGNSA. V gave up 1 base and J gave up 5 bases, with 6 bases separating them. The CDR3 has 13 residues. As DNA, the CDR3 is TGTGCCAGCAGCTTAGTCCGGAACAATGAGCAGTTCTTC. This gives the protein CASSLVRNNEQFF.

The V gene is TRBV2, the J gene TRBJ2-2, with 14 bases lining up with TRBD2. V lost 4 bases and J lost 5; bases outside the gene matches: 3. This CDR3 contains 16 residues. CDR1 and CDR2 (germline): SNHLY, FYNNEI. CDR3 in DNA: TGTGCCAGCAGTGCGACTAGCGGGAGGGCAACCGGGGAGCTGTTTTTT. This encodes CASSATSGRATGELFF.

The CDR3 loop is CASSRRKQETQYF. The CDR3 DNA is TGTGCCAGCAGCCGCAGAAAACAAGAGACCCAGTACTTC. The chain has TRBV7-2 and TRBJ2-5; D remains unclear. CDR3 size: 13 residues. V lost 5 bases and J lost 2, with 9 bases in between. CDR1 is SGHTA and CDR2 is FQGNSA in the germline V gene.

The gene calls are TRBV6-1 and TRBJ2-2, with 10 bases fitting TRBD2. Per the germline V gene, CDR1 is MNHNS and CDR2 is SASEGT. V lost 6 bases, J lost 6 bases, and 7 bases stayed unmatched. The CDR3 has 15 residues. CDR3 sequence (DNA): TGTGCCAGCAGCGACAGCGGGAGGGCCCCCGGGGAGCTGTTTTTT. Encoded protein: CASSDSGRAPGELFF.

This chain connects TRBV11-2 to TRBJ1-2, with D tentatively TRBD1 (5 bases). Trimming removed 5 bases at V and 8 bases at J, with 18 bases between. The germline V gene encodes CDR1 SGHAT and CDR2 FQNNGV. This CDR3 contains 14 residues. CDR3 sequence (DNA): TGTGCCAGCAGCGTTACCCCAGAGGGGAAGGGCTACACCTTC. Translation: CASSVTPEGKGYTF.

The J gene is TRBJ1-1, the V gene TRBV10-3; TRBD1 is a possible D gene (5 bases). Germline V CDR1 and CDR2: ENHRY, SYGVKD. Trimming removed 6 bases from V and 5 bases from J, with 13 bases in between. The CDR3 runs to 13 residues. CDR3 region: CAIRGLRDTEAFF. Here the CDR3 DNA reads TGTGCCATCAGGGGACTTAGGGATACTGAAGCTTTCTTT.

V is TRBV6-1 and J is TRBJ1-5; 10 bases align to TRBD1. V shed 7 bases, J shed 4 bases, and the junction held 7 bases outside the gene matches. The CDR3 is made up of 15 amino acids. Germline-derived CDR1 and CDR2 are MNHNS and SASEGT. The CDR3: CASTHSGQGNQPQHF. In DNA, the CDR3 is TGTGCCAGCACTCACTCGGGACAGGGGAATCAGCCCCAGCATTTT.

CDR3 in amino acids: CASSGGTENTGELFF. The CDR3 coding sequence is TGTGCCAGCAGCGGTGGGACAGAAAACACCGGGGAGCTGTTTTTT. V gene TRBV9 combines with J gene TRBJ2-2; 7 bases line up with TRBD1. Germline V gene sequence: CDR1 SGDLS, CDR2 YYNGEE. V lost 3 bases, J lost 2 bases, and 4 bases stayed unmatched. The CDR3 loop spans 15 amino acids.

Written as DNA, the CDR3 is TGTGCCAGCAGCTTTTCGGGGGTCGGAGAGACCCAGTACTTC. Amino acids: CASSFSGVGETQYF. The genes are TRBV7-6 and TRBJ2-5, with D perhaps matching TRBD2 (6 bases). Trimming took off 3 bases at V and 4 bases at J, with 12 bases between the two ends. CDR1 SGHVS and CDR2 FNYEAQ come from the germline V gene. This CDR3 comprises 14 residues.

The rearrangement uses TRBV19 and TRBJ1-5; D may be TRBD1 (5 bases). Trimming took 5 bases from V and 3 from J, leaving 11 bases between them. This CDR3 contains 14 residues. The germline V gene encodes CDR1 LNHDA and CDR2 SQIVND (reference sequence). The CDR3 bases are TGTGCCAGTAGTCCGACAGTTTTCAATCAGCCCCAGCATTTT. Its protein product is CASSPTVFNQPQHF. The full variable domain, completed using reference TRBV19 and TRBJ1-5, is DGGITQSPKYLFRKEGQNVTLSCEQNLNHDAMYWYRQDPGQGLRLIYYSQIVNDFQKGDIAEGYSVSREKKESFPLTVTSAQKNPTAFYLCASSPTVFNQPQHFGDGTRLSIL.

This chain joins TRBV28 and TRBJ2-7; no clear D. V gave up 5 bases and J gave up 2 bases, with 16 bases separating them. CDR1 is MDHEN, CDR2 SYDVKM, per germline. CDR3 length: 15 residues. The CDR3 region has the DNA TGTGCCAGCAGTACCGTTAAAGGTTACGCCTACGAGCAGTACTTC. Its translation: CASSTVKGYAYEQYF.

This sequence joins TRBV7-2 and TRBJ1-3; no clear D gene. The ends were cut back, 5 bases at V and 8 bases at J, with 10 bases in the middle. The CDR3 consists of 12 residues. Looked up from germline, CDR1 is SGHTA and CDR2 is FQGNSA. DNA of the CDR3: TGTGCCAGCAGCCTGTCCTGGGACACCATATATTTT. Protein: CASSLSWDTIYF.

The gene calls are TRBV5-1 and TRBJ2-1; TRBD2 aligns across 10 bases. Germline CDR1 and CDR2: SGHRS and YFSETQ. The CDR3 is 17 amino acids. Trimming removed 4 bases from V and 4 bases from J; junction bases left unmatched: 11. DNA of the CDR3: TGCGCCAGCAGCCTGGGACTAGCGAGTCCGACTTACAATGAGCAGTTCTTC. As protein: CASSLGLASPTYNEQFF.

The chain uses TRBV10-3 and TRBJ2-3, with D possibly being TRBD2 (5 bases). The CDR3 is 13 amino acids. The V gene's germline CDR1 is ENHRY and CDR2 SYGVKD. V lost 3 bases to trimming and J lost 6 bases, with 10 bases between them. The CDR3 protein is CAISDGGPDTQYF. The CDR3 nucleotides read TGTGCCATCAGTGATGGAGGCCCCGATACGCAGTATTTT.

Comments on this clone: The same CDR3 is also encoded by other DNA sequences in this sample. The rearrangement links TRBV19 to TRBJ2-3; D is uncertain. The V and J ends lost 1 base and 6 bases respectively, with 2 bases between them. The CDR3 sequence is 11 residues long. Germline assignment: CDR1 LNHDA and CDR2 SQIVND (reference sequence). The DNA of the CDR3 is TGTGCCAGTAGTATAGTGGATACGCAGTATTTT. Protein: CASSIVDTQYF. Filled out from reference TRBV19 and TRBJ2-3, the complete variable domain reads DGGITQSPKYLFRKEGQNVTLSCEQNLNHDAMYWYRQDPGQGLRLIYYSQIVNDFQKGDIAEGYSVSREKKESFPLTVTSAQKNPTAFYLCASSIVDTQYFGPGTRLTVL.

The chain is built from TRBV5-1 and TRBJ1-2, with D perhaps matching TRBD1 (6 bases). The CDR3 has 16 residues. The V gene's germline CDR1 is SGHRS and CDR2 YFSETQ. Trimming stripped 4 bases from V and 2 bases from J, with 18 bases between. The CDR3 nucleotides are TGCGCCAGCAGCCCGGGGGGGCCCCGATCAAACTATGGCTACACCTTC. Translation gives CASSPGGPRSNYGYTF.

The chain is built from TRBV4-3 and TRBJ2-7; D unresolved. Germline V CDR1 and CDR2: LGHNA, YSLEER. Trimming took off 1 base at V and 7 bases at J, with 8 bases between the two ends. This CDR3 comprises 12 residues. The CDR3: CASSQVSIEQYF. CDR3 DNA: TGCGCCAGCAGCCAAGTATCAATAGAGCAGTACTTC.

CDR3 sequence: CASSLDPRAYEQYF. The CDR3 DNA reads TGCGCCAGCAGCTTAGACCCCCGCGCCTACGAGCAGTACTTC. The rearrangement links TRBV5-1 to TRBJ2-7; D gene uncertain. This CDR3 has 14 amino acids. From germline, CDR1 is SGHRS and CDR2 YFSETQ. Trimming took off 2 bases at V and 2 bases at J, with 11 bases between the two ends.

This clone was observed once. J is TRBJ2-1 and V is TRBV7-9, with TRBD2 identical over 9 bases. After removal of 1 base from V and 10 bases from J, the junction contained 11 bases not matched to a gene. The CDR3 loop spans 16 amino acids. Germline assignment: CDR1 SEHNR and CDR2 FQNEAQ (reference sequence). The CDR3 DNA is TGTGCCAGCAGCTTAGAAATTGGACTAGCGCTTCTCGAGCAGTTCTTC. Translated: CASSLEIGLALLEQFF.